Below, one T cell receptor beta chain is given with its context. Its specificity is not known. This sample was included in a study of cytomegalovirus exposure and HLA in healthy donors. Study summary: Of around 400 genotyped donors, 81% grouped in the Caucasian-associated ancestry cluster.

Vbeta (60) and Jbeta (13) primers were used in the PCR. Authors' methods: Roughly 12 million shared chains were among about 80 million unique TCR beta chains counted in a later analysis. TCRdb's copy holds only in-frame clones and misses some; the assay was immunoSEQ multiplex PCR. That table furnishes V, J and clone size, whereas the DNA furnished D and trimming. The sample shows 150,000 to 200,000 clones, approximately 88% of them seen only once. The CDR3 contains 15 residues. The germline V gene encodes CDR1 SGDLS and CDR2 YYNGEE. The germline V and J ends were trimmed by 0 bases and 3 bases, with 10 bases remaining between them. Study-wide results and limits: In vitro experiments confirmed that three CMV-associated chains were specific for CMV antigens. It was approximately 150 TCR beta chains that were listed as cytomegalovirus-associated.

Sequencing used PBMCs. The sequence derives from a boy aged 5-17 years in good health and CMV-seronegative. The J gene is TRBJ2-1, the V gene TRBV9; D possibly corresponds to TRBD2 (5 bases). In nucleotides, the CDR3 is TGTGCCAGCAGCGTAGAAGGGAGATACTACAATGAGCAGTTCTTC. It encodes CASSVEGRYYNEQFF. Full variable domain (outside the CDR3, taken from reference TRBV9 and TRBJ2-1): DSGVTQTPKHLITATGQRVTLRCSPRSGDLSVYWYQQSLDQGLQFLIQYYNGEERAKGNILERFSAQQFPDLHSELNLSSLELGDSALYFCASSVEGRYYNEQFFGPGTRLTVL.